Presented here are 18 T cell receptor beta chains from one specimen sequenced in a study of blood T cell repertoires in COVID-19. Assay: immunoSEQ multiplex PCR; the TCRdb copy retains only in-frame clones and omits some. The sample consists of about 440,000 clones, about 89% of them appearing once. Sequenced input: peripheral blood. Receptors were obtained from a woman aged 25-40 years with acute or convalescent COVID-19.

The DNA of the CDR3 is TGTGCTGCGTCCGGGACAGGGTATAGGGTGAACACTGAAGCTTTCTTT. It specifies CAASGTGYRVNTEAFF. The V gene is TRBV19, the J gene TRBJ1-1, with TRBD1 identical over 9 bases. The CDR3 runs to 16 residues. From germline, CDR1 is LNHDA and CDR2 SQIVND (reference sequence).

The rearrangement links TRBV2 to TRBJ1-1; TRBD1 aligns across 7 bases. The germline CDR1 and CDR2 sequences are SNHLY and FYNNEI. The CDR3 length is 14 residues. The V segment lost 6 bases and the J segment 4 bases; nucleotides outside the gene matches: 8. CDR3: CASRAWDSTTEAFF. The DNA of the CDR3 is TGTGCCAGCAGGGCATGGGACAGTACCACTGAAGCTTTCTTT.

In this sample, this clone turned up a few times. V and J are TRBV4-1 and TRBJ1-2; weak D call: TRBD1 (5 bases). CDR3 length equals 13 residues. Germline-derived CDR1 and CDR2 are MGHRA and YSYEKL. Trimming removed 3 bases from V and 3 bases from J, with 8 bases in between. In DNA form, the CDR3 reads TGCGCCAGCAGCCATGTAGGGGACTATGGCTACACCTTC. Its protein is CASSHVGDYGYTF.

The CDR3 sequence: CASRWTGDTEAFF. In DNA, the CDR3 is TGTGCCAGCAGGTGGACAGGTGACACTGAAGCTTTCTTT. The V call is TRBV6-6, the J call TRBJ1-1; 7 bases match TRBD1. The V and J ends lost 6 bases and 3 bases, in that order; junction bases with no gene match: 4. Germline CDR1 is MNHNY and CDR2 is SVGAGI (reference sequence). This CDR3 spans 13 amino acids.

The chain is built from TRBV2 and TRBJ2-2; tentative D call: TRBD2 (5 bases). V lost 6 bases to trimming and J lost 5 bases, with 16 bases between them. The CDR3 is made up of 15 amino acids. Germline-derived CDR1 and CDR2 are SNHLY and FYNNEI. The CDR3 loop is CASRIHSGKTGELFF. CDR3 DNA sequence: TGTGCCAGCAGAATACACAGCGGAAAGACCGGGGAGCTGTTTTTT. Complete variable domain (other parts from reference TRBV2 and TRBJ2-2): EPEVTQTPSHQVTQMGQEVILRCVPISNHLYFYWYRQILGQKVEFLVSFYNNEISEKSEIFDDQFSVERPDGSNFTLKIRSTKLEDSAMYFCASRIHSGKTGELFFGEGSRLTVL.

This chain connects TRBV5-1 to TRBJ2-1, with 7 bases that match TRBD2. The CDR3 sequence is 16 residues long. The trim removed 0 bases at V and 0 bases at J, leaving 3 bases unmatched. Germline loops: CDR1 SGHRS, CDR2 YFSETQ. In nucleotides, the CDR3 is TGCGCCAGCAGCTTGGGCGGGGGTTACTCCTACAATGAGCAGTTCTTC. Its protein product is CASSLGGGYSYNEQFF.

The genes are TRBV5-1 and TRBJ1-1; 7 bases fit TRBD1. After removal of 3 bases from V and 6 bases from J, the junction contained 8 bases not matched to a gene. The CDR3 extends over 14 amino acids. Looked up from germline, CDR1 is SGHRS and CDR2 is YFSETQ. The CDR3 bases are TGCGCCAGCAGCTCCCCAGGGGGTGAAGCTGAAGCTTTCTTT. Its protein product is CASSSPGGEAEAFF.

The CDR3, as DNA: TGTGCCAGCAGTTACATCGGCAATGAGCAGTTCTTC. Amino acids: CASSYIGNEQFF. The rearrangement joins TRBV6-6 to TRBJ2-1; no firm D call. Germline loops: CDR1 MNHNY, CDR2 SVGAGI (reference sequence). The CDR3 totals 12 residues. V gave up 2 bases and J gave up 6 bases, with 5 bases separating them.

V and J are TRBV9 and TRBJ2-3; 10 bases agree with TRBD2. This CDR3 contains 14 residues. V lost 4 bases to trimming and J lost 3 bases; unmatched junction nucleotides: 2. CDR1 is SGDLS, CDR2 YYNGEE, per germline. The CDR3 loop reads CASSLSGGTDTQYF. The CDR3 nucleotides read TGTGCCAGCAGCCTTAGCGGGGGGACAGATACGCAGTATTTT. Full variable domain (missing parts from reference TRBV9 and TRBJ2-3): DSGVTQTPKHLITATGQRVTLRCSPRSGDLSVYWYQQSLDQGLQFLIQYYNGEERAKGNILERFSAQQFPDLHSELNLSSLELGDSALYFCASSLSGGTDTQYFGPGTRLTVL.

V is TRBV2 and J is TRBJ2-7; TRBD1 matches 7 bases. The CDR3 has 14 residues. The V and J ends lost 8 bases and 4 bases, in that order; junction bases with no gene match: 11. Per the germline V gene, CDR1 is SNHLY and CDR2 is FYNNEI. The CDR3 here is CASRVEGAIYEQYF. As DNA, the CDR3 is TGTGCCAGCCGGGTCGAGGGGGCGATATACGAGCAGTACTTC.

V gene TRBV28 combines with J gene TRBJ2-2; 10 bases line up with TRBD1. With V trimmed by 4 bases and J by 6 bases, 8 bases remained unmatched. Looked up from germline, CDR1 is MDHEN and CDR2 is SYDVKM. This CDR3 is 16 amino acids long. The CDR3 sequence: CASSSTGQGKAGELFF. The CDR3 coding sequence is TGTGCCAGCAGTTCGACGGGACAGGGGAAGGCCGGGGAGCTGTTTTTT.

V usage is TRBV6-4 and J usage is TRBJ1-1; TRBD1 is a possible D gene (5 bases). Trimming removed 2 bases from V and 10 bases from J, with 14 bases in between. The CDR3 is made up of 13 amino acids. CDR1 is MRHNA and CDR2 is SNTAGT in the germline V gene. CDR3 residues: CASSDGTRQTAFF. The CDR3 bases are TGTGCCAGCAGTGACGGGACTCGCCAAACAGCTTTCTTT.

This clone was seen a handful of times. CDR3 nucleotide sequence: TGTGCCAGCAGCTGGGACAGTACCTACGAGCAGTACTTC. Its translation is CASSWDSTYEQYF. V is TRBV2 and J is TRBJ2-7, with TRBD1 matching 7 bases. CDR1 SNHLY and CDR2 FYNNEI come from the germline V gene. V lost 6 bases, J lost 2 bases, and 4 bases stayed unmatched. CDR3 length equals 13 residues. The complete variable domain, with remaining parts taken from reference TRBV2 and TRBJ2-7, reads EPEVTQTPSHQVTQMGQEVILRCVPISNHLYFYWYRQILGQKVEFLVSFYNNEISEKSEIFDDQFSVERPDGSNFTLKIRSTKLEDSAMYFCASSWDSTYEQYFGPGTRLTVT.

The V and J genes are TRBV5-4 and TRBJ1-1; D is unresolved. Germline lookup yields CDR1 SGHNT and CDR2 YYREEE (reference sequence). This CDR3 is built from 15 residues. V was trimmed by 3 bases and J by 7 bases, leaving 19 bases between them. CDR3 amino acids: CASSSPGVKPGEAFF. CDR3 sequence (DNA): TGTGCCAGCAGCTCCCCGGGAGTTAAGCCGGGTGAAGCTTTCTTT.

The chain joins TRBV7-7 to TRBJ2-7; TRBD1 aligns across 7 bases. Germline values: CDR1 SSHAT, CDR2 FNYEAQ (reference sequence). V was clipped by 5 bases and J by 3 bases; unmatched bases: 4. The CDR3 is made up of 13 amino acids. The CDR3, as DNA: TGTGCCAGCAGCCCCGGGACAGACTACGAGCAGTACTTC. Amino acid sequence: CASSPGTDYEQYF. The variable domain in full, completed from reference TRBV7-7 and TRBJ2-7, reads GAGVSQSPRYKVTKRGQDVTLRCDPISSHATLYWYQQALGQGPEFLTYFNYEAQPDKSGLPSDRFSAERPEGSISTLTIQRTEQRDSAMYRCASSPGTDYEQYFGPGTRLTVT.

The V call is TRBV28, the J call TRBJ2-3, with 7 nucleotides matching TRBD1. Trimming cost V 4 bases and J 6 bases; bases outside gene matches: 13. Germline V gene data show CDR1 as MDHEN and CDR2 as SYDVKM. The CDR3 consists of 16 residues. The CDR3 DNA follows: TGTGCCAGCAGTTCAATTAGACAGGGAAGACTCGATACGCAGTATTTT. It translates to CASSSIRQGRLDTQYF.

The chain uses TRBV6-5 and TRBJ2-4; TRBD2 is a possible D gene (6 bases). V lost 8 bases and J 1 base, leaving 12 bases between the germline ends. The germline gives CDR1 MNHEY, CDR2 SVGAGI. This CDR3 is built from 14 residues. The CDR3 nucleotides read TGTGCCAGCGTGAGCGGGTCGGCCAAAAACATTCAGTACTTC. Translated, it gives CASVSGSAKNIQYF.

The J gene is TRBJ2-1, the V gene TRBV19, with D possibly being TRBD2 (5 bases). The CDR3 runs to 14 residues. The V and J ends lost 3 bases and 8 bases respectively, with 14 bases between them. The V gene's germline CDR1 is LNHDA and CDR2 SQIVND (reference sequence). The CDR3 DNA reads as TGTGCCAGTAGTATTCAGCTAGCTCTCTATGAGCAGTTCTTC. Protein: CASSIQLALYEQFF.